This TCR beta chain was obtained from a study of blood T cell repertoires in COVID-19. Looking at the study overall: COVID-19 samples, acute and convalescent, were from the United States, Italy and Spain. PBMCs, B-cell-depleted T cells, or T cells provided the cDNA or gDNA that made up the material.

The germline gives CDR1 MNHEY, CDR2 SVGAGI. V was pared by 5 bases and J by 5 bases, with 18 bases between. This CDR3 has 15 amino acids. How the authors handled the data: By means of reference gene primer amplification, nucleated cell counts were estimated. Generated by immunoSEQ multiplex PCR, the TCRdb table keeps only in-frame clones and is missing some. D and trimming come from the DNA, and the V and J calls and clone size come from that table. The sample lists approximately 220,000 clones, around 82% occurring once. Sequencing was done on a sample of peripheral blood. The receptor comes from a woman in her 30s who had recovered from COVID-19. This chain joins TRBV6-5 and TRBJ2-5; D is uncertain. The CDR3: CASSTTPDQTETQYF. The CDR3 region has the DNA TGTGCCAGCAGTACTACACCGGATCAAACGGAGACCCAGTACTTC.